These 3 T cell receptor beta chains came from one sample sequenced in a study of blood T cell repertoires in COVID-19. TCRdb's copy holds only in-frame clones and misses some; the assay was immunoSEQ multiplex PCR. The sample includes some 130,000 clones, roughly 90% of them seen just once. Sample: peripheral blood. The receptors originated from a man between 70 and 80 years old with active COVID-19.

The chain carries TRBV9 and TRBJ1-1; no reliable D call. This CDR3 contains 13 residues. CDR1 SGDLS and CDR2 YYNGEE come from the germline V gene. Trimming took off 5 bases at V and 1 base at J, with 9 bases between the two ends. The CDR3 coding sequence is TGTGCCAGCAGTCGGTTAACGAACACTGAAGCTTTCTTT. It specifies CASSRLTNTEAFF. Full variable domain (missing parts from reference TRBV9 and TRBJ1-1): DSGVTQTPKHLITATGQRVTLRCSPRSGDLSVYWYQQSLDQGLQFLIQYYNGEERAKGNILERFSAQQFPDLHSELNLSSLELGDSALYFCASSRLTNTEAFFGQGTRLTVV.

This sequence joins TRBV28 and TRBJ1-2; D is possibly TRBD1 (6 bases). This CDR3 is built from 15 residues. V lost 4 bases, J lost 8 bases, and 20 bases lay in between. Germline V gene sequence: CDR1 MDHEN, CDR2 SYDVKM. For the CDR3, the DNA is TGTGCCAGCAGTTCCCGCTTTGACAGGAGAAACGGCTACACCTTC. Translation: CASSSRFDRRNGYTF.

For the CDR3, the DNA is TGCGCCAGCAGCCAACGACTAGCGGGAACGCGCGATGAGCAGTTCTTC. It yields the protein CASSQRLAGTRDEQFF. The chain recombines TRBV5-1 with TRBJ2-1, with TRBD2 identical over 11 bases. CDR1 and CDR2 from the germline V gene are SGHRS and YFSETQ. The CDR3 has 16 residues. V lost 4 bases to trimming and J lost 8 bases; unmatched junction nucleotides: 11.